This T cell receptor (beta chain) was captured in a study of T-cell reconstitution after alpha-beta-depleted transplantation in children. Preparation of the TCRbeta library involved a method that used unique molecular identifiers. TCRdb called the PCR reads again in MiXCR, with one record for every CDR3 protein. Of hundreds of thousands of distinct CDR3 sequences listed, around 19% are singletons. Germline loops: CDR1 KGHDR, CDR2 SFDVKD. The CDR3 length is 15 residues. The V end lost 1 base, the J end lost 1 base, and 6 bases lay between the germline ends. The source of this sequence is a human donor who donated a stem cell graft to a child with acute lymphoblastic leukemia. The chain carries TRBV24-1 and TRBJ2-2, with D maybe TRBD2 (6 bases). The sequenced sample was PBMCs from the stem cell graft donor, obtained from the stem cell graft. CDR3 in DNA: TGTGCCACCAGTGATTTCGGGGGGAACACCGGGGAGCTGTTTTTT. Encoded protein: CATSDFGGNTGELFF.